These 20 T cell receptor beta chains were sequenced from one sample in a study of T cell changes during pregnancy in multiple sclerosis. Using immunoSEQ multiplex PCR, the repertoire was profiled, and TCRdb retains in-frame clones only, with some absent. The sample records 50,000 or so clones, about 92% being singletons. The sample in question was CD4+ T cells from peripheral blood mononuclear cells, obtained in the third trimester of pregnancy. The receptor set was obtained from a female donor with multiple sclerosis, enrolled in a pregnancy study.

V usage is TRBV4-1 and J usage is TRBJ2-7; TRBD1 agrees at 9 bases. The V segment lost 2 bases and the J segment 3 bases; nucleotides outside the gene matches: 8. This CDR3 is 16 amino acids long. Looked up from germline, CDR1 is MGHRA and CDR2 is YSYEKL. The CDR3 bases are TGCGCCAGCAGCCAACTGAAGGGACAGGGAATCTACGAGCAGTACTTC. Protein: CASSQLKGQGIYEQYF.

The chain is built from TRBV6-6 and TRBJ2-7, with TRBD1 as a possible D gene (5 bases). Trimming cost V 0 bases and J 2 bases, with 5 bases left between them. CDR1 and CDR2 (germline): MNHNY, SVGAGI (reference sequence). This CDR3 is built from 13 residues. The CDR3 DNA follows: TGTGCCAGCAGTTACTCGGACACCTACGAGCAGTACTTC. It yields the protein CASSYSDTYEQYF.

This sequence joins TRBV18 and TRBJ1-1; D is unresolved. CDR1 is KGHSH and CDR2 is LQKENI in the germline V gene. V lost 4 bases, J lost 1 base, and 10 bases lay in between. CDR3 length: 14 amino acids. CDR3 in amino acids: CASSLSGGNTEAFF. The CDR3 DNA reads TGTGCCAGCTCACTCTCAGGTGGGAACACTGAAGCTTTCTTT.

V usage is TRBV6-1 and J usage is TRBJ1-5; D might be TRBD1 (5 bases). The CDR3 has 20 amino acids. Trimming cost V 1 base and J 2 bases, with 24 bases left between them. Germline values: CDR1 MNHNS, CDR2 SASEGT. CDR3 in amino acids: CASSEEGGRFAGLRNQPQHF. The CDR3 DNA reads TGTGCCAGCAGTGAAGAAGGTGGACGGTTTGCGGGGCTGCGCAATCAGCCCCAGCATTTT.

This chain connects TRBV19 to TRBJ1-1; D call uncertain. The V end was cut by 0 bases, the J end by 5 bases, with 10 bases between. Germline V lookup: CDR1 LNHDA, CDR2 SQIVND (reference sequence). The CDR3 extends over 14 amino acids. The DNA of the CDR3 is TGTGCCAGTAGTATAGATCCGGGTAGGACTGAAGCTTTCTTT. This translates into CASSIDPGRTEAFF. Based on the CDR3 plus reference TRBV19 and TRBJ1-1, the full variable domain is DGGITQSPKYLFRKEGQNVTLSCEQNLNHDAMYWYRQDPGQGLRLIYYSQIVNDFQKGDIAEGYSVSREKKESFPLTVTSAQKNPTAFYLCASSIDPGRTEAFFGQGTRLTVV.

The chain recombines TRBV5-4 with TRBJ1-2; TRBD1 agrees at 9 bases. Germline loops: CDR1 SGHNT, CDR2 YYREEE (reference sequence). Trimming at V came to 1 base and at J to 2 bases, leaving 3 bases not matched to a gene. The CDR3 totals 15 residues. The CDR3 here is CASSLRTGANYGYTF. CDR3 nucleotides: TGTGCCAGCAGCTTGCGGACAGGGGCGAACTATGGCTACACCTTC.

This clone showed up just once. The CDR3, as DNA: TGTGCCAGCAGCCACAGGGTAGGAAGCTCTGGAAACACCATATATTTT. This codes for CASSHRVGSSGNTIYF. The V and J genes are TRBV7-8 and TRBJ1-3, with D possibly being TRBD1 (6 bases). Per the germline V gene, CDR1 is SGHVS and CDR2 is FQNEAQ. Between the trimmed V and J ends, which lost 5 bases and 0 bases, there was a span of 14 bases. The CDR3 has 16 amino acids.

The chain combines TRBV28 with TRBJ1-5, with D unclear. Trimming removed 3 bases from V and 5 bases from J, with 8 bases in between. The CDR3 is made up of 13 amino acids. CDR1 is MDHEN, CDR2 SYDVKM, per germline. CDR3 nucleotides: TGTGCCAGCAGTTTTAACTCTGATCAGCCCCAGCATTTT. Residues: CASSFNSDQPQHF.

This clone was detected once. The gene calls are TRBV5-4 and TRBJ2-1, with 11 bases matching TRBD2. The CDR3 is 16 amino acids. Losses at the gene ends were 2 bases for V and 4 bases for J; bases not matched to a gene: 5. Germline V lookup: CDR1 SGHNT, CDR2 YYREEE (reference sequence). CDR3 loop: CASSLTSGGLYNEQFF. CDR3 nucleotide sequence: TGTGCCAGCAGCTTAACTAGCGGGGGCCTTTACAATGAGCAGTTCTTC.

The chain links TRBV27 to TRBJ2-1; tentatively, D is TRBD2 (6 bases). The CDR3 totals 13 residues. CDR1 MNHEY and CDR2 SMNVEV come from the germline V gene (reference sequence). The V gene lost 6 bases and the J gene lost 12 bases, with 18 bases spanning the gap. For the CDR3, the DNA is TGTGCCAGCAGGGGGGGTAGTACAATGAGGCAGTTCTTC. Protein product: CASRGGSTMRQFF.

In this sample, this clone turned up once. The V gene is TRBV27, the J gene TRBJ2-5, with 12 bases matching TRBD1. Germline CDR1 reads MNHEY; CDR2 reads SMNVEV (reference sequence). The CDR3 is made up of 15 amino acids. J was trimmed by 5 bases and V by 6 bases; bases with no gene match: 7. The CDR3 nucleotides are TGTGCCAGCAGGCCGGGACAGGGGGCATGGGAGACCCAGTACTTC. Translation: CASRPGQGAWETQYF.

CDR3 loop: CASSVRSGQGASFGYTF. CDR3 in DNA: TGTGCCAGCAGCGTAAGATCGGGACAGGGGGCCTCTTTTGGCTACACCTTC. The V gene is TRBV7-9, the J gene TRBJ1-2; 12 bases agree with TRBD1. CDR1 is SEHNR, CDR2 FQNEAQ, per germline (reference sequence). CDR3 length: 17 residues. V was pared by 5 bases and J by 7 bases, with 14 bases of the junction left unmatched. Combining the CDR3 with reference TRBV7-9 and TRBJ1-2 gives the whole variable domain DTGVSQNPRHKITKRGQNVTFRCDPISEHNRLYWYRQTLGQGPEFLTYFQNEAQLEKSRLLSDRFSAERPKGSFSTLEIQRTEQGDSAMYLCASSVRSGQGASFGYTFGSGTRLTVV.

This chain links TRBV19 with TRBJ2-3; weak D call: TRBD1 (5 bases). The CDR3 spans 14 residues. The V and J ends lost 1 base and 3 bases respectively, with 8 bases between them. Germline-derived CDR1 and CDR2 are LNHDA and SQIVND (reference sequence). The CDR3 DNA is TGTGCCAGTAGTATAGGGCCAGGGACAGATACGCAGTATTTT. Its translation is CASSIGPGTDTQYF.

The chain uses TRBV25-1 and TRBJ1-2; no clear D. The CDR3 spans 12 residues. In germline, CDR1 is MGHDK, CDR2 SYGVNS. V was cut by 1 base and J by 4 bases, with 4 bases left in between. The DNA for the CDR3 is TGTGCCAGCAGTGAATCCATCTATGGCTACACCTTC. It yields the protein CASSESIYGYTF.

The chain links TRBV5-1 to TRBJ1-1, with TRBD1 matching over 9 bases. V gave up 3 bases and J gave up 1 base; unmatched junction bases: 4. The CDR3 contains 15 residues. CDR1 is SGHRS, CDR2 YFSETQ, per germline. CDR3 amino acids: CASSSRTGENTEAFF. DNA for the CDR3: TGCGCCAGCAGCTCCCGGACAGGGGAGAACACTGAAGCTTTCTTT. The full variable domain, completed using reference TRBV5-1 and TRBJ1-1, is KAGVTQTPRYLIKTRGQQVTLSCSPISGHRSVSWYQQTPGQGLQFLFEYFSETQRNKGNFPGRFSGRQFSNSRSEMNVSTLELGDSALYLCASSSRTGENTEAFFGQGTRLTVV.

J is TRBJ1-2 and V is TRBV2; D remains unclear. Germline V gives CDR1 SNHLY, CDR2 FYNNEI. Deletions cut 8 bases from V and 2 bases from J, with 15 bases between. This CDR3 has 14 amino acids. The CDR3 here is CASQVSGSNYGYTF. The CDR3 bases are TGTGCCAGCCAGGTTTCAGGATCGAACTATGGCTACACCTTC. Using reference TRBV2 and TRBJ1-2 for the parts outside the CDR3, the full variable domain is EPEVTQTPSHQVTQMGQEVILRCVPISNHLYFYWYRQILGQKVEFLVSFYNNEISEKSEIFDDQFSVERPDGSNFTLKIRSTKLEDSAMYFCASQVSGSNYGYTFGSGTRLTVV.

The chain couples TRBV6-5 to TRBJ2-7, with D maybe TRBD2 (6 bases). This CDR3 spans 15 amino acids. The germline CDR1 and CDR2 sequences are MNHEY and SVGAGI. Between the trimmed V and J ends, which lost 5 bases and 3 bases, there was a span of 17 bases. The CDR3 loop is CASSPTGTGDYEQYF. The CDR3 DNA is TGTGCCAGCAGTCCCACCGGGACGGGAGACTACGAGCAGTACTTC.

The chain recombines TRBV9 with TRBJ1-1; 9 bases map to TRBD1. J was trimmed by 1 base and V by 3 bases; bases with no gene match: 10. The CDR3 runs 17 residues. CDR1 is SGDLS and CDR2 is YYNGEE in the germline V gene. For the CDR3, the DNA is TGTGCCAGCAGCGCGGGCCACAGGGGGCTAAGGAACACTGAAGCTTTCTTT. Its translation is CASSAGHRGLRNTEAFF. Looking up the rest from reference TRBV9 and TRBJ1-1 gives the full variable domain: DSGVTQTPKHLITATGQRVTLRCSPRSGDLSVYWYQQSLDQGLQFLIQYYNGEERAKGNILERFSAQQFPDLHSELNLSSLELGDSALYFCASSAGHRGLRNTEAFFGQGTRLTVV.

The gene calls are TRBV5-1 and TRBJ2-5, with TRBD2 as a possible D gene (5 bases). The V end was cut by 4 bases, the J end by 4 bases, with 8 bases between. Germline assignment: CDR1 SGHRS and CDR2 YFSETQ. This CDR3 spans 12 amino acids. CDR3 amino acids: CASSPGGETQYF. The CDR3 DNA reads TGCGCCAGCAGCCCCGGAGGAGAGACCCAGTACTTC. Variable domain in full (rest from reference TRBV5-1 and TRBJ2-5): KAGVTQTPRYLIKTRGQQVTLSCSPISGHRSVSWYQQTPGQGLQFLFEYFSETQRNKGNFPGRFSGRQFSNSRSEMNVSTLELGDSALYLCASSPGGETQYFGPGTRLLVL.

The CDR3 bases are TGTGCCAGCAGCGTGCGGGGAGGCAACGAGCAGTACTTC. Protein: CASSVRGGNEQYF. The V and J genes are TRBV9 and TRBJ2-7, with D perhaps matching TRBD2 (6 bases). V lost 2 bases, J lost 5 bases, and 11 bases lay in between. This CDR3 contains 13 residues. Per the germline V gene, CDR1 is SGDLS and CDR2 is YYNGEE.